This T cell receptor (beta chain) was identified in a study of blood T cell repertoires in COVID-19. As processed by the authors: Quantification of nucleated cells was approximated via reference gene primer amplification. Here immunoSEQ multiplex PCR was the method, and the copy in TCRdb shows in-frame clones only, minus some. The D gene and trimming were derived from the DNA, and the V and J assignments and clone size from that table. The sample includes tens of thousands of clones, 88% seen only once; the top ten take approximately 20%. Germline trimming cut 7 bases from V and 5 bases from J; bases unmatched to any gene: 6. CDR3 length equals 15 residues. Germline V CDR1 and CDR2: MNHEY, SVGAGI.

The chain links TRBV6-5 to TRBJ2-1, with 12 bases lining up with TRBD2. This clonotype originated in a man between 65 and 80 years old with acute or convalescent COVID-19. Input material: peripheral blood. The CDR3 is CASTPLAGGHNEQFF. CDR3 coding DNA: TGTGCCAGCACCCCTCTAGCGGGAGGGCACAATGAGCAGTTCTTC.